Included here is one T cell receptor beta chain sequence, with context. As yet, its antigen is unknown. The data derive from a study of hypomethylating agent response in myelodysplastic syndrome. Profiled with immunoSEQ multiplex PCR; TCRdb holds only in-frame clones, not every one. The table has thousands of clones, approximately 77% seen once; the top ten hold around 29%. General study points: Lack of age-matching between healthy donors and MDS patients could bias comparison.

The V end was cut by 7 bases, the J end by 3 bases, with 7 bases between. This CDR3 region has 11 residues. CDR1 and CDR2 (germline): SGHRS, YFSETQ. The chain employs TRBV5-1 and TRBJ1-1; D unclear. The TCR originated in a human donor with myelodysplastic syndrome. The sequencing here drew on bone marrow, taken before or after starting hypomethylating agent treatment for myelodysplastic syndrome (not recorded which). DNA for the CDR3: TGCGCCAGCGGAATAGACACTGAAGCTTTCTTT. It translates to CASGIDTEAFF.